The rows below give T cell receptor beta chains drawn from one sample of a study of shared clonotypes between healthy human individuals. Method: immunoSEQ multiplex PCR; TCRdb's copy keeps in-frame clones and lacks some. The sample includes hundreds of thousands of clones, about 74% of them seen just once. The material sequenced was memory CD4+ T cells sorted from blood. These receptors originate from a woman in her 30s in good health. Both conserved end residues are trimmed from each CDR3. The order of the fields is CDR3 protein, J gene, V gene.

CDR3: AWERDAREAF; J: TRBJ1-1; V: TRBV30
CDR3: ASSNRGQGSAKNIQY; J: TRBJ2-4; V: TRBV7-8
CDR3: ASSPWTGNQPQH; J: TRBJ1-5; V: TRBV5-1
CDR3: ASMGGNTIY; J: TRBJ1-3; V: TRBV10-2
CDR3: ASMVHTEAF; J: TRBJ1-1; V: TRBV2
CDR3: ASSPRTSGRAAGDEQF; J: TRBJ2-1; V: TRBV28
CDR3: ATSRREGEKLF; J: TRBJ1-4; V: TRBV15
CDR3: ASSYAGDTEAF; J: TRBJ1-1; V: TRBV6-5
CDR3: ASSLRQYTEAF; J: TRBJ1-1; V: TRBV11-3
CDR3: ASQRGTNSYEQY; J: TRBJ2-7; V: TRBV6-1
CDR3: ATSRDRATSTQY; J: TRBJ2-5; V: TRBV15
CDR3: ASSGGGSYEQY; J: TRBJ2-7; V: TRBV6-1
CDR3: ASSQQETQY; J: TRBJ2-5; V: TRBV6-5
CDR3: ASSLVPGANFNYGYT; J: TRBJ1-2; V: TRBV5-1
CDR3: ASSPALARINNEQF; J: TRBJ2-1; V: TRBV27
CDR3: ASSPDGSSGGYT; J: TRBJ1-2; V: TRBV5-1
CDR3: ASSYGPQSYNEQF; J: TRBJ2-1; V: TRBV19
CDR3: ASSSPLGSGSSYEQY; J: TRBJ2-7; V: TRBV11-3
CDR3: ASSLGLQRGETQY; J: TRBJ2-5; V: TRBV5-5
CDR3: ASKRAQGSSNEQF; J: TRBJ2-1; V: TRBV19
CDR3: ASSELGQGASGYT; J: TRBJ1-2; V: TRBV2
CDR3: ASSPGSGKETQY; J: TRBJ2-5; V: TRBV5-1
CDR3: ASSIGGRGREQY; J: TRBJ2-7; V: TRBV19
CDR3: ASSSQGFGETQY; J: TRBJ2-5; V: TRBV28
CDR3: ASSGKRGLNWDEQF; J: TRBJ2-1; V: TRBV6-1
CDR3: ASSSYRAVNTEAF; J: TRBJ1-1; V: TRBV7-9
CDR3: ASSYLVTATAKNIQY; J: TRBJ2-4; V: TRBV6-7
CDR3: ASSLQGRGVTEAF; J: TRBJ1-1; V: TRBV5-1
CDR3: SVRVNTEAF; J: TRBJ1-1; V: TRBV29-1
CDR3: AWSVPGTMNTEAF; J: TRBJ1-1; V: TRBV30
CDR3: SVGLVHEQY; J: TRBJ2-7; V: TRBV29-1
CDR3: AWKGLAKNIQY; J: TRBJ2-4; V: TRBV30
CDR3: ASSDRQVSYEQY; J: TRBJ2-7; V: TRBV6-5
CDR3: ASSLGIHEQY; J: TRBJ2-7; V: TRBV5-6
CDR3: ASSGQGLADNEQF; J: TRBJ2-1; V: TRBV9
CDR3: ARSYTPGGGYT; J: TRBJ1-2; V: TRBV5-3
CDR3: ASSLVGGTYRSNEQF; J: TRBJ2-1; V: TRBV11-2
CDR3: ASSITGVNTEAF; J: TRBJ1-1; V: TRBV19
CDR3: ASSLDRGRILANTEAF; J: TRBJ1-1; V: TRBV11-2
CDR3: ASSRQQINEQF; J: TRBJ2-1; V: TRBV7-9
CDR3: ASSPMGVTGELF; J: TRBJ2-2; V: TRBV25-1
CDR3: ASSQMGRGVAKNIQY; J: TRBJ2-4; V: TRBV4-1